What follows describes a single TCR beta chain. Its antigen is undetermined. In germline, CDR1 is SGHDT, CDR2 YYEEEE. V shed 1 base, J shed 6 bases, and the junction held 4 bases outside the gene matches. The CDR3 sequence is 16 residues long. The data were taken from a study of cytotoxic CD8 clonotypes in ibrutinib-treated CLL. General study findings and limits: Clonality was elevated at ibrutinib response and had returned toward baseline at progression.

Depth targeted 1 in 200,000 to 1 in 1 million T cells, averaging 10x coverage per clonotype. The assay was immunoSEQ multiplex PCR, and TCRdb's table has in-frame clones only and misses some. Of roughly 29,000 clones listed, roughly 57% were seen once; the top ten hold about 5%. The source is a human donor with chronic lymphocytic leukemia. Sequenced material: PBMCs, taken before ibrutinib treatment. The rearrangement links TRBV5-6 to TRBJ2-2; 12 nucleotides line up with TRBD1. The DNA of the CDR3 is TGTGCCAGCAGCTTGATGGGACAGGGGGCCCCCGGGGAGCTGTTTTTT. Protein: CASSLMGQGAPGELFF.